The subject of this entry is one T cell receptor (beta chain). Antigen: not known. These data are taken from a study of shared clonotypes between healthy human individuals. Study findings and constraints: Sampling involved blood alone; tissue repertoires likely differ. Sequencing depth was predicted to influence how clonotypes are shared among donors.

Only in-frame clones appear in the TCRdb table, and some are missing; sequencing was by immunoSEQ multiplex PCR. This table has 1,500,000 or so clones, approximately 98.5% appearing once. Germline assignment: CDR1 SGDLS and CDR2 YYNGEE. This CDR3 spans 13 amino acids. The V and J ends lost 6 bases and 9 bases respectively, with 16 bases between them. The sample taken for sequencing was naive CD4+ T cells sorted from blood. Stated subset: CD45RA+ positively selected. This clonotype was obtained from a man aged 25 to 45 in good health. V and J are TRBV9 and TRBJ2-1, with D perhaps matching TRBD1 or TRBD2 (5 bases each). The CDR3 DNA is TGTGCCAGCACCTTAGGGACGGCGTCTGAGCAGTTCTTC. This gives the protein CASTLGTASEQFF.